There are a few counts of the clone carrying this TCR beta chain. Its antigen remains unidentified. This sample is drawn from a study of T cells in Graves' hyperthyroidism and ophthalmopathy. Study-wide findings and caveats: Most clonotypes expanded in the thyroid (above 0.001) were also present in blood.

What was amplified from RNA transcripts were TCR beta CDR3 regions. HTBI primers drove first-round RT-PCR of the TCR CDR3. A single record per CDR3 protein comes from TCRdb applying MiXCR to the multiplex PCR reads. The table lists around 440,000 distinct CDR3 sequences, more than 15% of them singletons. The CDR3 covers 14 residues. V gave up 6 bases and J gave up 6 bases; unmatched junction bases: 6. Germline CDR1 ENHRY, CDR2 SYGVKD. Newly diagnosed hyperthyroidism patients aged 18 to 65 years had disease lasting under 2 months. Exclusion of patients followed from uncontrolled infection, other autoimmune disease, pregnancy or lactation. Diagnosis relied on clinical symptoms, serum thyroxine and TRAb, thyroid ultrasound and orbital computed tomography.

This sequence joins TRBV10-3 and TRBJ2-3; TRBD1 matches at 10 bases. The sequence was obtained from a woman aged 18-30 years with Graves' hyperthyroidism. Sequencing was done on a sample of blood. CDR3 loop: CAIRTGGAEDTQYF. The CDR3 DNA reads as TGTGCCATCAGGACAGGGGGCGCGGAGGATACGCAGTATTTT.